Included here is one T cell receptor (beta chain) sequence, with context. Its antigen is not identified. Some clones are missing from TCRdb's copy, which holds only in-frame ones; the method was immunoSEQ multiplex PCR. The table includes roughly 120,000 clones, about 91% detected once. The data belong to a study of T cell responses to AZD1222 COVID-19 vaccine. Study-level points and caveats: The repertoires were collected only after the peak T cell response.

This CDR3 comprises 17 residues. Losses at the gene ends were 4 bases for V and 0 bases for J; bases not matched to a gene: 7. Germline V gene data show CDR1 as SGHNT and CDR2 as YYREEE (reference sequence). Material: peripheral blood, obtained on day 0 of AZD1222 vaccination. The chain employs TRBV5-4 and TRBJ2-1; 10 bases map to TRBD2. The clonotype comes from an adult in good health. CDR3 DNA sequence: TGTGCCAGCAGCACCAGCGGGGGGGCCCCCTCCTACAATGAGCAGTTCTTC. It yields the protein CASSTSGGAPSYNEQFF.